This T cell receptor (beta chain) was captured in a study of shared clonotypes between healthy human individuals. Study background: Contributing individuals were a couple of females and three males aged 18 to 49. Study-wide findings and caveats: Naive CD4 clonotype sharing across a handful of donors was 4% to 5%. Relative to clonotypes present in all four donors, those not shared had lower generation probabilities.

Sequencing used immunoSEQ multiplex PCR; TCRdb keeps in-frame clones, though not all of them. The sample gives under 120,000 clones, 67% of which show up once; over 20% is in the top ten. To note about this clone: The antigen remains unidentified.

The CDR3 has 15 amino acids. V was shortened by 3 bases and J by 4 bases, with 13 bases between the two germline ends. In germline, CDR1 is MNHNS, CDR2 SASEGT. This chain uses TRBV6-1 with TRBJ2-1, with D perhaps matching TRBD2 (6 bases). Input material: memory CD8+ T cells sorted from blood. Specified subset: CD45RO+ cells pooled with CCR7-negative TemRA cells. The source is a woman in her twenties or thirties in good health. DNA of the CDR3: TGTGCCAGCAGTGATTTTGCGGGGCCTTACAATGAGCAGTTCTTC. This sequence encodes CASSDFAGPYNEQFF.